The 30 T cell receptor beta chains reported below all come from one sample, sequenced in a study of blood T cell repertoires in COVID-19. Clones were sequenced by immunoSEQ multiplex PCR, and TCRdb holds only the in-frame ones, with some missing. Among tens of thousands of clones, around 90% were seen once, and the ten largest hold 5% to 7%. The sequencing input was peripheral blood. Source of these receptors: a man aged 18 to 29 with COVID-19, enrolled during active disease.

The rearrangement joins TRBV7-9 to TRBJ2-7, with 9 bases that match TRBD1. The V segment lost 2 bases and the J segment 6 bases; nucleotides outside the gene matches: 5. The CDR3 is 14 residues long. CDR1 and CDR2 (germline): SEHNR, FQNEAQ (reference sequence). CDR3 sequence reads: CASSLPGQGTEQYF. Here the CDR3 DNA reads TGTGCCAGCAGCTTACCGGGACAGGGAACCGAGCAGTACTTC.

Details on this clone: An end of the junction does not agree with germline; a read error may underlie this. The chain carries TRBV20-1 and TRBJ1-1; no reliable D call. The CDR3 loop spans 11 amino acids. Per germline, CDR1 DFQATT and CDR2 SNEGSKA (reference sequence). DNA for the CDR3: TGCAGTGCTAGAGATCGGGATTTTGGAGCCTTT. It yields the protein CSARDRDFGAF.

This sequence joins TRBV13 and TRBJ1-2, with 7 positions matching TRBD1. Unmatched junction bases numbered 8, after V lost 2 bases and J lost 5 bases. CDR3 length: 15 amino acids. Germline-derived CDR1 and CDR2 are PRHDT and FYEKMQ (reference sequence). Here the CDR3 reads CASSLPDRVGYGYTF. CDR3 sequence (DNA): TGTGCCAGCAGCTTACCCGACAGGGTTGGGTATGGCTACACCTTC.

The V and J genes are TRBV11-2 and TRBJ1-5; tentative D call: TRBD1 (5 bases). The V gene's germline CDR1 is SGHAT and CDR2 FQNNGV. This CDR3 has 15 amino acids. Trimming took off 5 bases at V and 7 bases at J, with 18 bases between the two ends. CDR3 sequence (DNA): TGTGCCAGCAGCCCTAGAACGGGGGAGAGGCAGCCCCAGCATTTT. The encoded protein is CASSPRTGERQPQHF.

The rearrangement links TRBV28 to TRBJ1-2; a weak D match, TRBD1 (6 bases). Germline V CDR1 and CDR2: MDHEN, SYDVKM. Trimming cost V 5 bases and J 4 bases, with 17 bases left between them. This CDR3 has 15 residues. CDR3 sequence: CASSPPDSSVYGYTF. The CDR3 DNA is TGTGCCAGCAGTCCCCCGGACAGCAGCGTCTATGGCTACACCTTC.

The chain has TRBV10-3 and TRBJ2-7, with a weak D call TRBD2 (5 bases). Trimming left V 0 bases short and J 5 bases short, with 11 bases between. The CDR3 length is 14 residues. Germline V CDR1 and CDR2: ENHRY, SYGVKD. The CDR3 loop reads CAISESSGTHEQYF. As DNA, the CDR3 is TGTGCCATCAGTGAGTCGTCGGGAACCCACGAGCAGTACTTC.

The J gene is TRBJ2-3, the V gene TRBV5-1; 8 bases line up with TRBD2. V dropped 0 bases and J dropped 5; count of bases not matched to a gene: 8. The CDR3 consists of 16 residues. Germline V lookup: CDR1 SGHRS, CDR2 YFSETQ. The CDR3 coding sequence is TGCGCCAGCAGCTTGGAAGGGACTAGAAGTCTAGATACGCAGTATTTT. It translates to CASSLEGTRSLDTQYF.

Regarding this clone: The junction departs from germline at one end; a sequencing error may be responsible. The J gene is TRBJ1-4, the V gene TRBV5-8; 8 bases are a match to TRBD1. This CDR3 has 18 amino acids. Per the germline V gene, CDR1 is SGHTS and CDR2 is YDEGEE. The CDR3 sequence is CASSLHRDRSFMNEKLLF. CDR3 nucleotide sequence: TGTGCCAGCAGCCTCCACCGGGACAGGAGCTTTATGAATGAAAAACTGCTTTTT.

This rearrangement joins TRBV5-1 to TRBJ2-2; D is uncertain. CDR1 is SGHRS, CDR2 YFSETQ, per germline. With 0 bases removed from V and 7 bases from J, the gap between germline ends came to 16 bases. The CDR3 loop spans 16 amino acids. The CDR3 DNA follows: TGCGCCAGCAGCTTGGCAACATCCAGGATTGTCGGGGAGCTGTTTTTT. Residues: CASSLATSRIVGELFF.

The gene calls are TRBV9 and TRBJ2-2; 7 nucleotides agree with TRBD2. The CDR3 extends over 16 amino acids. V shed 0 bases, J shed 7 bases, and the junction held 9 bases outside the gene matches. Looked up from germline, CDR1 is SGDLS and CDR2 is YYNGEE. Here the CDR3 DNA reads TGTGCCAGCAGCGTAGGGCGGGGGTCATCGAGCGGGGAGCTGTTTTTT. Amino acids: CASSVGRGSSSGELFF.

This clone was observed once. CDR3 loop: CASSLGLAGGYTGELFF. The CDR3, as DNA: TGCGCCAGCAGCCTAGGACTAGCGGGAGGGTACACCGGGGAGCTGTTTTTT. The J gene is TRBJ2-2, the V gene TRBV5-1; the match to TRBD2 covers 15 bases. CDR1 and CDR2 (germline): SGHRS, YFSETQ. V lost 4 bases to trimming and J lost 3 bases; unmatched junction nucleotides: 4. This CDR3 is 17 amino acids long. The full variable domain, rest sourced from reference TRBV5-1 and TRBJ2-2, is KAGVTQTPRYLIKTRGQQVTLSCSPISGHRSVSWYQQTPGQGLQFLFEYFSETQRNKGNFPGRFSGRQFSNSRSEMNVSTLELGDSALYLCASSLGLAGGYTGELFFGEGSRLTVL.

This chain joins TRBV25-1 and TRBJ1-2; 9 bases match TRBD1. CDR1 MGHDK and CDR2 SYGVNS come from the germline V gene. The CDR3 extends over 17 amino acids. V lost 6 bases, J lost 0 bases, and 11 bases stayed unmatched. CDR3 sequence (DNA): TGTGCCAGCAGAGGACAGGGGACCGCTTTAGCTAACTATGGCTACACCTTC. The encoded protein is CASRGQGTALANYGYTF.

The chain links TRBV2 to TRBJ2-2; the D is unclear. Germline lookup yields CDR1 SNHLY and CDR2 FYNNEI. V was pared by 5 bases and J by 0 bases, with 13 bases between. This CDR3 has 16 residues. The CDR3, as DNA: TGTGCCAGCAGTTCTAGTTCTTACTCGAACACCGGGGAGCTGTTTTTT. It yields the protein CASSSSSYSNTGELFF.

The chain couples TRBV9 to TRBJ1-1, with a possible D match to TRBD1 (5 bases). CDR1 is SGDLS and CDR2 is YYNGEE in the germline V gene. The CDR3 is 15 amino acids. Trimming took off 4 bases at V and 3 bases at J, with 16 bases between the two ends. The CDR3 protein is CASSPLRDGDTEAFF. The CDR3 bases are TGTGCCAGCAGCCCCCTCAGGGATGGAGACACTGAAGCTTTCTTT. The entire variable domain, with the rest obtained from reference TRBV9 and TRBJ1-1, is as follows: DSGVTQTPKHLITATGQRVTLRCSPRSGDLSVYWYQQSLDQGLQFLIQYYNGEERAKGNILERFSAQQFPDLHSELNLSSLELGDSALYFCASSPLRDGDTEAFFGQGTRLTVV.

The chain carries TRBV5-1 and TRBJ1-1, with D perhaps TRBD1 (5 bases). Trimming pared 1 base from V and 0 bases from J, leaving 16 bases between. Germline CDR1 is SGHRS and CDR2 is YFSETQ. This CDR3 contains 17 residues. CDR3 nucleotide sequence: TGCGCCAGCAGCTTGTTAGGCCTCTCGACAGTGAACACTGAAGCTTTCTTT. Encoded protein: CASSLLGLSTVNTEAFF.

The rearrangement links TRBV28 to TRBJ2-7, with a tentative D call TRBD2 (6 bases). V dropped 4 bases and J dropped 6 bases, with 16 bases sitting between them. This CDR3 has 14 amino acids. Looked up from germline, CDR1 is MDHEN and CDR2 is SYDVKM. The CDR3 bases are TGTGCCAGCAGTTGGAGGGGCTTCTATAGCGAGCAGTACTTC. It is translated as CASSWRGFYSEQYF.

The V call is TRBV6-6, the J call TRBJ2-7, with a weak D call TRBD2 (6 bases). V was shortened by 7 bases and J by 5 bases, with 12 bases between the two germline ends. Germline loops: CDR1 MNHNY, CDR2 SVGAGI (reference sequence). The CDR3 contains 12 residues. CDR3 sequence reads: CASTNGGDEQYF. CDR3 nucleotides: TGTGCCAGCACGAACGGCGGGGACGAGCAGTACTTC.

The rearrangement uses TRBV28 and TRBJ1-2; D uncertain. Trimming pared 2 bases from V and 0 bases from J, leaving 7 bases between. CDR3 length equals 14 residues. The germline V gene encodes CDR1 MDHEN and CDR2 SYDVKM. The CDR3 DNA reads TGTGCCAGCAGTTTAGGGCAGCCTAACTATGGCTACACCTTC. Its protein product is CASSLGQPNYGYTF.

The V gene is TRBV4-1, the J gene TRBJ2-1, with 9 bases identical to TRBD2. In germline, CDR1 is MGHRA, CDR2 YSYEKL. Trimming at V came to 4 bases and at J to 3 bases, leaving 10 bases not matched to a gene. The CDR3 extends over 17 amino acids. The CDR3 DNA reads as TGCGCCAGCAGCCCCTCCTTCGGAGCGGGGGGCTACAATGAGCAGTTCTTC. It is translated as CASSPSFGAGGYNEQFF.

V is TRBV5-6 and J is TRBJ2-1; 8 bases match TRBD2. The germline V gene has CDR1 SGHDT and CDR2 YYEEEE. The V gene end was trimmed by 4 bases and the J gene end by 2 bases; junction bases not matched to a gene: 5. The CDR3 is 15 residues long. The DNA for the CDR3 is TGTGCCAGCAGCCTGGGGACTAGTCCCTACAATGAGCAGTTCTTC. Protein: CASSLGTSPYNEQFF.

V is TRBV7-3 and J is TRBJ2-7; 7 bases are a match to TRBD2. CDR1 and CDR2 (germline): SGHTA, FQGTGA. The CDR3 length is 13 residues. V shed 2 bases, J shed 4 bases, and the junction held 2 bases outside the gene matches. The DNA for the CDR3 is TGTGCCAGCAGCTTACTAGCGGATTACGAGCAGTACTTC. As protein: CASSLLADYEQYF.

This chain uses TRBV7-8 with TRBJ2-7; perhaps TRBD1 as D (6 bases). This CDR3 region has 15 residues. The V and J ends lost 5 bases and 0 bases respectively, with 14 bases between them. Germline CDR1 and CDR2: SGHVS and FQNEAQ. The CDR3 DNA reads TGTGCCAGCAGCACCCCCCCGGACAGCTCCTACGAGCAGTACTTC. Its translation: CASSTPPDSSYEQYF. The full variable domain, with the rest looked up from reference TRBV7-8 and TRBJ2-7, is GAGVSQSPRYKVAKRGQDVALRCDPISGHVSLFWYQQALGQGPEFLTYFQNEAQLDKSGLPSDRFFAERPEGSVSTLKIQRTQQEDSAVYLCASSTPPDSSYEQYFGPGTRLTVT.

In DNA, the CDR3 is TGTGCCAGCGGACAGGGGCTGGGAGAGACCCAGTACTTC. Amino acids: CASGQGLGETQYF. The chain employs TRBV2 and TRBJ2-5, with 9 bases that match TRBD1. Germline CDR1 and CDR2: SNHLY and FYNNEI. The CDR3 totals 13 residues. Germline trimming cut 8 bases from V and 4 bases from J; bases unmatched to any gene: 5.

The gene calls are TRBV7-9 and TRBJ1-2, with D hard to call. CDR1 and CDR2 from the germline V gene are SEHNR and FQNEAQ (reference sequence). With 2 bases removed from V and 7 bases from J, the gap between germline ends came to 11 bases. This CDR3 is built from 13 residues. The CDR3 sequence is CASSLFTTPGYTF. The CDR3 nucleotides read TGTGCCAGCAGCTTATTCACGACACCTGGCTACACCTTC.

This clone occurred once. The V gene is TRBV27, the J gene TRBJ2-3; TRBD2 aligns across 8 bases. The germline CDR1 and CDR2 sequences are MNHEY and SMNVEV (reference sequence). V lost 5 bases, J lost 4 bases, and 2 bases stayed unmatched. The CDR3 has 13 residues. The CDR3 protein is CASSLTSADTQYF. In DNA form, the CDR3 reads TGTGCCAGCAGTCTGACTAGCGCAGATACGCAGTATTTT.

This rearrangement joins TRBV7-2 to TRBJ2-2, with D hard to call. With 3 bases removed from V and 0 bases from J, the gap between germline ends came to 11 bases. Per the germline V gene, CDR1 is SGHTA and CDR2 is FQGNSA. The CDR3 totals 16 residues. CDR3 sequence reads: CASSLRPDSNTGELFF. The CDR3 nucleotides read TGTGCCAGCAGCTTGAGGCCGGATTCGAACACCGGGGAGCTGTTTTTT.

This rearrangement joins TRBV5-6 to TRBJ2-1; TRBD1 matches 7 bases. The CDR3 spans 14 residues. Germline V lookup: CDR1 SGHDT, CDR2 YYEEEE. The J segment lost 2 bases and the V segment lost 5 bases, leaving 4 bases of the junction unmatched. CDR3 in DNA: TGTGCCAGCAGAACGACAGGGCCCTACAATGAGCAGTTCTTC. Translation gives CASRTTGPYNEQFF.

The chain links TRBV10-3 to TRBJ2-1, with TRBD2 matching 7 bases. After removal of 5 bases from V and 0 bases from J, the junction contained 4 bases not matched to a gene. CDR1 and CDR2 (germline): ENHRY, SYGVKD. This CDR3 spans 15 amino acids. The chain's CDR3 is CAISSLAVSYNEQFF. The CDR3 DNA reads TGTGCCATCAGTTCGCTAGCGGTCTCCTACAATGAGCAGTTCTTC.

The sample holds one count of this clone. The CDR3 spells CAWSRGTSAYNEQFF. The CDR3 coding sequence is TGTGCCTGGAGTAGAGGGACTAGCGCCTACAATGAGCAGTTCTTC. The gene calls are TRBV30 and TRBJ2-1; 10 positions match TRBD2. This CDR3 contains 15 residues. The J segment lost 2 bases and the V segment lost 2 bases, leaving 3 bases of the junction unmatched. In germline, CDR1 is GTSNPN, CDR2 SVGIG (reference sequence).

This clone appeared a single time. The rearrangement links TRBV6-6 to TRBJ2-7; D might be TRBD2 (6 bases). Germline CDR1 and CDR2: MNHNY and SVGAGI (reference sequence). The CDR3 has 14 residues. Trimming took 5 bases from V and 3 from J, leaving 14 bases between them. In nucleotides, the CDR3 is TGTGCCAGCAGTGCGGGGCCCGTCTTCTACGAGCAGTACTTC. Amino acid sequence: CASSAGPVFYEQYF.